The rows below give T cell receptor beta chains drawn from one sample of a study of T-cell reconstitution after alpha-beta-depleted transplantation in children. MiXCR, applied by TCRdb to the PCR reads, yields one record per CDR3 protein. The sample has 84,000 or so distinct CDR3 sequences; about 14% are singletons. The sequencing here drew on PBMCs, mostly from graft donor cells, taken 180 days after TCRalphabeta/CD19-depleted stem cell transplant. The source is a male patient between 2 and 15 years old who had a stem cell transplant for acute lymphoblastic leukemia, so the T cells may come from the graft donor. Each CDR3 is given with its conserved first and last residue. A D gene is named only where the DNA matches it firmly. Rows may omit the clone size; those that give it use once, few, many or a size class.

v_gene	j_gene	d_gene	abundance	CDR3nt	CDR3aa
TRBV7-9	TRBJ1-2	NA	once	TGTGCCAGCATCTTGGGGACCACAAATGGCTACACCTTC	CASILGTTNGYTF
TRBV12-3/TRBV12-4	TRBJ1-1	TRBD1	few	TGTGCCAGCCTACAGGGGGGGGGTACTGAAGCTTTCTTT	CASLQGGGTEAFF
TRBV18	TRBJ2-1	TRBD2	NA	TGTGCCAGCTCACCACTCACCGGGACTAGGGGGGATGAGCAGTTCTTC	CASSPLTGTRGDEQFF
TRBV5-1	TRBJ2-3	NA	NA	TGCGCCAGCAGCTTAGGGTTCGGGGATTTCGCCACAGATACGCAGTATTTT	CASSLGFGDFATDTQYF
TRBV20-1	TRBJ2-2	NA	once	TGCAGTGCTAGAGTACGGGAGAACACCGGGGAGCTGTATTTT	CSARVRENTGELYF
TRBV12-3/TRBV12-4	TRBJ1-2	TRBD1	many	TGTGCCAGCAGCCTCGGACAGGGGGCGTATGGCTACACCTTC	CASSLGQGAYGYTF
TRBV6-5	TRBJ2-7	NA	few	TGTGCCAGCAGTTACTCGAGTGGGGGCACCAGGGACTACGAGCAGTACTTC	CASSYSSGGTRDYEQYF
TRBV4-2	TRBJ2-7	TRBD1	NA	TGTGCCATGGGCCCCGAGCTGGACAGGGTCGCAAAAGAGCAGTACTTC	CAMGPELDRVAKEQYF
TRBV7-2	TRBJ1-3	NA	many	TGTGCCAGCAGCTGGGTCTCTGGAAACACCATATATTTT	CASSWVSGNTIYF
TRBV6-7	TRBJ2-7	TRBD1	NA	TGTGCCAGCAGTTATAGTTTCTTGGACAGGGAATTTAGGGAGCAGTACTTC	CASSYSFLDREFREQYF
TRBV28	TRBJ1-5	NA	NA	TGTGCCAGCACGTCCGGGGCAGGCAATCAGCCCCAGCATTTT	CASTSGAGNQPQHF
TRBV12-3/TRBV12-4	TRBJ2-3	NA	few	TGTGCCAGCACCACCGACAGACGCACAGATACGCAGTATTTT	CASTTDRRTDTQYF
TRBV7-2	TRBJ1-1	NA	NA	TGTGCCAGCAGCTTAGATATAGGTACCGTCGCTTTCTTT	CASSLDIGTVAFF
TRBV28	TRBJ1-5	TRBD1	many	TGTGCCAGCAGACCCGGTGGACAGGGCAATCAGCCCCAGCATTTT	CASRPGGQGNQPQHF
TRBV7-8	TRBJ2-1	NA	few	TGTGCCAGCAGCCTGGGACACCCTGACTCCTACAATGAGCAGTTCTTC	CASSLGHPDSYNEQFF
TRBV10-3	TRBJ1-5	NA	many	TGTGCCATCAGTGAGTCGACTGACCCTCAGCCCCAGCATTTT	CAISESTDPQPQHF
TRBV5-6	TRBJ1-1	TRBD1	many	TGTGCCAGCAGCCTACAGGGGGGTGGAAGAGTCACTGAAGCTTTCTTT	CASSLQGGGRVTEAFF
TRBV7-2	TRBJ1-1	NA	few	TGTGCCAGCAGCTTAATGGACACCATAATCGCTTACACTGAAGCTTTCTTT	CASSLMDTIIAYTEAFF
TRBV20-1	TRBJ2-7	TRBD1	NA	TGCAGTGCTAGGGTCGACAGGGGGGTCTACGAGCAGTACTTC	CSARVDRGVYEQYF